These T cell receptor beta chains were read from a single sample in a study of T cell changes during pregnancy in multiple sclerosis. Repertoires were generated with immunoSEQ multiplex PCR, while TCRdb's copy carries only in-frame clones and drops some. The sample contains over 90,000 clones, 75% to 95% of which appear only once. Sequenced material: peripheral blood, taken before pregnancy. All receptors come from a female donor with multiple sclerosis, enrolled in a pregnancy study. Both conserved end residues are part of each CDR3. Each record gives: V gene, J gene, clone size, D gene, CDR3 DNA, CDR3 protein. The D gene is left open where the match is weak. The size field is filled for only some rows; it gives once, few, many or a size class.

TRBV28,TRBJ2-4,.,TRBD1,TGTGCCAGCAGTCTCCGCGACAGGGAAAACATTCAGTACTTC,CASSLRDRENIQYF
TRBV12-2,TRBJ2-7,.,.,TGTGCAAGTCGCTTAAGGCCCATGACAGGGTTTGGCTACGAGCAGTACTTC,CASRLRPMTGFGYEQYF
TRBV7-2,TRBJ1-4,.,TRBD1,TGTGCCAGCAGCTCCGGACAGGGGGTTTATGAAAAACTGTTTTTT,CASSSGQGVYEKLFF
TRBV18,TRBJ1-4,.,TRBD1,TGTGCCAGCTCACTAACCGGGACAGGCGGTTTTGCTAATGAAAAACTGTTTTTT,CASSLTGTGGFANEKLFF
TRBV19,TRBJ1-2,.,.,TGTGCCAGTAGTACCGGGTCACCTAACTATGGCTACACCTTC,CASSTGSPNYGYTF
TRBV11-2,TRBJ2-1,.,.,TGTGCCAGCAGCTTAGGTCCCGGGGATAGGTCCTACAATGAGCAGTTCTTC,CASSLGPGDRSYNEQFF
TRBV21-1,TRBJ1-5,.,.,TGTGCCACAATTCGGGACGACAGGGCCTACCGAGAAGGTCAGCCCCAGCATTTT,CATIRDDRAYREGQPQHF
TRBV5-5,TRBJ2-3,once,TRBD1,TGTGCCAGCAGCTTGGACAGGGGGGATACGCAGTATTTT,CASSLDRGDTQYF
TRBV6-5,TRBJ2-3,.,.,TGTGCCAGCAGTTACGGACCCGGGGAAAATACGCAGTATTTT,CASSYGPGENTQYF
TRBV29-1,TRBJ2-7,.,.,TGCAGCGTTCACTGGACACTGGGTGACGAGCAGTACTTC,CSVHWTLGDEQYF
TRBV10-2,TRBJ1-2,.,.,TGCGCCAGCAGCCCAAAAACTACAGGGATCTATGGCTACACCTTC,CASSPKTTGIYGYTF
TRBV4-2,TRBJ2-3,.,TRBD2,TGTGCCAGCAGCCAAGATAAGGGAGGACTAGCATTTCCTTCTACGCAGTATTTT,CASSQDKGGLAFPSTQYF
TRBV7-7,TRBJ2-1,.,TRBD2,TGTGCCAGCAGCTTCGGACTAGCGGGGAGTAGGGATGAGCAGTTCTTC,CASSFGLAGSRDEQFF
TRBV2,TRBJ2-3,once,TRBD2,TGTGCCAGCAGGGGTCTAGCGGGGGGGGCAAGCACAGATACGCAGTATTTT,CASRGLAGGASTDTQYF
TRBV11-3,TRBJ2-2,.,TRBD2,TGTGCCAGCAGCCTAAAGCGACTAGCGGGGAGCACCGGGGAGCTGTTTTTT,CASSLKRLAGSTGELFF
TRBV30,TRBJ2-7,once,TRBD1,TGTGCCTGGAGCAGGGGGTTTTCCTACGAGCAGTACTTC,CAWSRGFSYEQYF
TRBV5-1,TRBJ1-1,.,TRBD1,TGCGCCAGCAGCGCGGGACAGGCGGGGCCTGAAGCTTTCTTT,CASSAGQAGPEAFF
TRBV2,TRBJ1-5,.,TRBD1,TGTGCCAGCCTCCGGGACAGGGGGCGTGACAATCAGCCCCAGCATTTT,CASLRDRGRDNQPQHF
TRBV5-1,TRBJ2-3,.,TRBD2,TGCGCCAGCAGCTCGCTTACGCCTAGCGGACCCACAGATACGCAGTATTTT,CASSSLTPSGPTDTQYF
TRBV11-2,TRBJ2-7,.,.,TGTGCCAGCAGCTTAGGCCACATCACCTCGACTTCCTACGAGCAGTACTTC,CASSLGHITSTSYEQYF
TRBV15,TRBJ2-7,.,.,TGTGCCACCAGCAGAGGGATCCTGTCTAGCGAGAGCTCCTACGAGCAGTACTTC,CATSRGILSSESSYEQYF
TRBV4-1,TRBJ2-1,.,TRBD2,TGCGCCAGCAGCCTAATCCACTTCGGGGGGAAGCAGTTCTTC,CASSLIHFGGKQFF
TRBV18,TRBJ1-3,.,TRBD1,TGTGCCAGCTCACCACCGACAGGGGGAAACACCATATATTTT,CASSPPTGGNTIYF
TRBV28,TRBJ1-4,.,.,TGTGCCAGTCTCCGGACAACGTCTGAAAAACTGTTTTTT,CASLRTTSEKLFF
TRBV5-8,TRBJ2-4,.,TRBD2,TGTGCCAGCAGCTTGCCCTGGACGGGGGGGTTGGGCTTC,CASSLPWTGGLGF
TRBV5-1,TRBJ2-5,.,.,TGCGCCAGCAGCTCGTTCTCCCAAGAGACCCAGTACTTC,CASSSFSQETQYF
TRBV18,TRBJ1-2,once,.,TGTGCCAGCTCACCACGACAGCTAGCTAACTATGGCTACACCTTC,CASSPRQLANYGYTF